What follows describes a single TCR beta chain. Assay: immunoSEQ multiplex PCR; the TCRdb copy retains only in-frame clones and omits some. The sample gives tens of thousands of clones, 79% of which show up once; around 1.1% is in the top ten. The sort gate was single viable CD3+CD4+CD8-CD45RO+ cells for memory CD4+ T cells. The data are from a study of memory CD4+ T cells and cytomegalovirus serostatus. The V and J ends lost 5 bases and 6 bases, in that order; junction bases with no gene match: 17. CDR3 size: 17 residues. CDR1 is SGHTA, CDR2 FQGTGA, per germline. The V and J genes are TRBV7-3 and TRBJ2-7, with 9 nucleotides matching TRBD1. The sequence was collected from an adult in good health and CMV-seronegative. Sequenced input: memory CD4+ T cells from blood. CDR3 amino acids: CASSATRDRVTMGEQYF. DNA for the CDR3: TGTGCCAGCAGCGCAACCCGGGACAGGGTGACGATGGGCGAGCAGTACTTC.